Listed here is a single T cell receptor (beta chain). Its antigen has not been determined. Base qualities are missing; no much larger clone stands one base away. This entry is derived from a study of a mutant IDH1 vaccine in newly diagnosed glioma (dated by TCRdb to the early 2020s). About the investigation overall: Vaccination started 4-6 weeks after radiotherapy alone, or was given together with temozolomide cycles in the groups whose treatment included chemotherapy. The approximately 30 treated patients were approximately 60% male and 37.5% female, with a mean age of about 38 years. Prior to enrollment, patients had been given standard therapy consisting of radiotherapy alone, temozolomide alone, or radiochemotherapy with temozolomide, with the combination given to most patients. The week-35 safety follow-up was designated visit V12, and the week-47 end of study was designated visit V13. Peripheral blood samples were drawn at six visits, namely V03 (baseline), V05, V07, V10, V12 and V13. For exploratory analyses, fewer than 30 treated patients had longitudinal TCRB deep sequencing done wherever samples were available. The paper as a whole reports these results and caveats: The authors noted that analyses of patient blood samples could not be reproduced because of sample limitations. Pseudoprogression seemed to be unrelated to changes in the top peripheral T cell clonotypes found by TCRB sequencing. Vaccine-induced immune responses across multiple MHC alleles were detected in 80% to 95% of patients. Availability determined which PBMC samples were chosen for TCRB deep sequencing.

Receptor libraries were prepared by the immunoSEQ multiplex PCR assay. Rearranged TCR beta chain sequences were amplified using the hsTCRB Kit according to the manufacturer's protocol. TCRB libraries were sequenced on an Illumina MiSeq. Regarding the original processing steps: The kit vendor's proprietary platform handled demultiplexing, trimming and gene mapping. The source is immuneACCESS, and TCRdb retained only in-frame sequences with V and J called. Part of the clones is not carried over; for the studies checked, unresolved V genes explain less than half of this, and the remainder is unexplained. V, J and clone size reflect that table, while D and trimming were determined from the DNA. This sample is represented by approximately 25,000 clones; 82% of them were singletons. The ten largest clonotypes hold 3.8% of the sample. V and J are trimmed by 6 bases and 0 bases, and the gene matches miss 15 bases of the junction. The CDR3 has 18 amino acids, counting the end cysteine and phenylalanine. Just CDR3 DNA is preserved here, 54 bases in frame from base 1. CDR1 and CDR2, per the germline V gene, are SNHLY and FYNNEI.

Interpreted using the paper, the time point label stands for: week 47, end of study. Each vaccine dose, consisting of 300 ug of a 20-mer mutant IDH1 peptide in Montanide, was administered subcutaneously with topical imiquimod. Patients were given eight vaccinations, in weeks 1, 3, 5, 7, 11, 15, 19 and 23, which matched visits V03 through V10. Donors had newly diagnosed WHO grade 3 or 4 IDH1-mutant astrocytomas with loss of nuclear ATRX. The samples were drawn from NOA16, a multicentre, single-arm, open-label phase I trial in Germany that tested a mutant IDH1 peptide vaccine in humans for the first time. The DNeasy Blood and Tissue Kit was used to extract genomic DNA from EDTA blood for TCRB sequencing.

Sequencing used PBMCs, obtained from a glioma patient whose treatment included an IDH1 peptide vaccine. This receptor chain uses TRBV2 and TRBJ2-3; TRBD1 aligns with 7 central bases. This clonotype originated in a man aged 35 to 55 with glioma. Some clones in this sample may be carry-over from other donors' samples. The bases are TGTGCCAGCAGCGTGGACATAGCCAACAGGGGTAGCACAGATACGCAGTATTTT. The resulting protein is CASSVDIANRGSTDTQYF.